Listed below are T cell receptor beta chains from one sample, sequenced in a study of metastatic and nonmetastatic thyroid tumors. TCRdb re-called clones from the PCR reads using MiXCR. The sample has approximately 70,000 clones; 15% to 20% are singletons. Material for sequencing was blood. The receptor source for this set is a female donor with papillary thyroid cancer or a benign thyroid nodule (not recorded which). Some clones in this sample may be carry-over from other donors' samples. Each CDR3 is given with its conserved first and last residue. A D gene is named only where the DNA matches it firmly. Size is stated for part of the rows, as once, few or many counts, or as a class when the clone is expanded.

J: TRBJ2-2
D: -
V: TRBV9
size: many
CDR3: CASSVGGKAGELFF
DNA: TGTGCCAGCAGCGTAGGAGGGAAGGCCGGGGAGCTGTTTTTT

J: TRBJ2-1
D: -
V: TRBV30
size: -
CDR3: CAWSGKGSSYNEQFF
DNA: TGTGCCTGGAGTGGGAAGGGAAGCTCCTACAATGAGCAGTTCTTC

J: TRBJ1-5
D: TRBD1
V: TRBV19
size: many
CDR3: CASSIIEGQVYQPQHF
DNA: TGTGCCAGTAGTATAATTGAGGGACAGGTCTATCAGCCCCAGCATTTT

J: TRBJ2-3
D: -
V: TRBV19
size: many
CDR3: CASSIVASGTDTQYF
DNA: TGTGCCAGTAGTATAGTGGCTAGCGGCACAGATACGCAGTATTTT

J: TRBJ1-2
D: TRBD1
V: TRBV9
size: many
CDR3: CASSGSGTGIDYTF
DNA: TGTGCCAGCAGCGGATCCGGGACAGGGATTGACTACACCTTC

J: TRBJ1-5
D: TRBD1
V: TRBV20-1
size: many
CDR3: CSASRQGRNQPQHF
DNA: TGCAGTGCTTCCCGACAGGGTAGGAATCAGCCCCAGCATTTT

J: TRBJ1-6
D: -
V: TRBV27
size: -
CDR3: CASHGNAGFNSPLHF
DNA: TGTGCCAGCCATGGAAACGCAGGGTTCAATTCACCCCTCCACTTT

J: TRBJ2-5
D: -
V: TRBV7-7
size: many
CDR3: CASSPNRERETQYF
DNA: TGTGCTAGCAGCCCAAATCGGGAGCGAGAGACCCAGTACTTC

J: TRBJ2-7
D: TRBD2
V: TRBV25-1
size: many
CDR3: CASSENTSGRSYEQYF
DNA: TGTGCCAGCAGCGAAAACACTAGCGGGAGGAGTTACGAGCAGTACTTC

J: TRBJ2-3
D: -
V: TRBV18
size: -
CDR3: CASSPRLGSVNTDTQYF
DNA: TGTGCCAGCTCACCACGACTAGGTTCTGTGAACACAGATACGCAGTATTTT

J: TRBJ2-1
D: TRBD2
V: TRBV30
size: many
CDR3: CAWSPLAGDYNEQFF
DNA: TGTGCCTGGAGCCCACTAGCGGGAGACTACAATGAGCAGTTCTTC

J: TRBJ2-3
D: TRBD2
V: TRBV11-1
size: many
CDR3: CASRGSGGSTDTQYF
DNA: TGTGCCAGCAGAGGCTCGGGAGGTTCCACAGATACGCAGTATTTT

J: TRBJ2-1
D: TRBD2
V: TRBV9
size: many
CDR3: CASSVLSSGWSPNEQFF
DNA: TGTGCCAGCAGCGTACTTTCTAGCGGGTGGTCCCCCAATGAGCAGTTCTTC

J: TRBJ2-1
D: TRBD2
V: TRBV11-2
size: many
CDR3: CASSSAGGGYNEQFF
DNA: TGTGCCAGCAGCTCAGCGGGAGGGGGCTACAATGAGCAGTTCTTC

J: TRBJ1-2
D: TRBD1
V: TRBV6-1
size: many
CDR3: CASSLQGTTDGYTF
DNA: TGTGCCAGCAGTTTACAGGGGACGACGGATGGCTACACCTTC

J: TRBJ1-2
D: -
V: TRBV7-3
size: many
CDR3: CASSSDRDNYGYTF
DNA: TGTGCCAGCAGCTCAGATCGGGACAACTATGGCTACACCTTC

J: TRBJ2-3
D: -
V: TRBV9
size: many
CDR3: CASSVADTQYF
DNA: TGTGCCAGCAGCGTAGCTGATACGCAGTATTTT

J: TRBJ1-1
D: -
V: TRBV6-1
size: many
CDR3: CASRSKGGVSMNTEAFF
DNA: TGTGCCAGCAGATCTAAGGGGGGAGTTAGCATGAACACTGAAGCTTTCTTT

J: TRBJ1-4
D: -
V: TRBV7-2
size: -
CDR3: CASRGGSNEKLFF
DNA: TGTGCCAGCAGGGGAGGGTCTAATGAAAAACTGTTTTTT

J: TRBJ2-1
D: TRBD2
V: TRBV10-3
size: -
CDR3: CAIRLTSGRAWENEQFF
DNA: TGTGCCATCAGGTTGACTAGCGGGAGGGCCTGGGAAAATGAGCAGTTCTTC

J: TRBJ1-5
D: -
V: TRBV15
size: many
CDR3: CATGELSNQPQHF
DNA: TGTGCCACCGGGGAGTTAAGCAATCAGCCCCAGCATTTT

J: TRBJ2-1
D: -
V: TRBV7-2
size: few
CDR3: CASSHTLTRNEQFF
DNA: TGTGCCAGCAGCCATACCCTTACGCGGAATGAGCAGTTCTTC

J: TRBJ2-7
D: TRBD2
V: TRBV7-8
size: many
CDR3: CASSLVASGNSYEQYF
DNA: TGTGCCAGCAGCTTAGTAGCTAGCGGGAATTCCTACGAGCAGTACTTC

J: TRBJ1-1
D: -
V: TRBV5-1
size: many
CDR3: CASSLGGGTEAFF
DNA: TGCGCCAGCAGCTTGGGCGGGGGCACTGAAGCTTTCTTT

J: TRBJ1-5
D: TRBD1
V: TRBV11-1
size: many
CDR3: CASSLAEATGDQPQHF
DNA: TGTGCCAGCAGCTTAGCGGAGGCGACAGGGGACCAGCCCCAGCATTTT

J: TRBJ2-3
D: TRBD2
V: TRBV11-2
size: -
CDR3: CASSLRLAGSTDTQYF
DNA: TGTGCCAGCAGCTTACGACTAGCGGGGTCCACAGATACGCAGTATTTT

J: TRBJ2-1
D: -
V: TRBV11-2
size: many
CDR3: CASSLDDRSTYNEQFF
DNA: TGTGCCAGCAGCTTAGACGACAGATCAACCTACAATGAGCAGTTCTTC

J: TRBJ1-1
D: -
V: TRBV2
size: many
CDR3: CASAGGGLNTEAFF
DNA: TGTGCCAGCGCCGGAGGAGGGCTGAACACTGAAGCTTTCTTT

J: TRBJ2-1
D: -
V: TRBV5-1
size: many
CDR3: CASSPGPWGKRSDNEQFF
DNA: TGCGCCAGCAGTCCGGGTCCCTGGGGGAAGCGTAGTGACAATGAGCAGTTCTTC

J: TRBJ2-1
D: TRBD2
V: TRBV6-1
size: few
CDR3: CASSDGTSGYNEQFF
DNA: TGTGCCAGCAGTGACGGGACTAGTGGCTACAATGAGCAGTTCTTC

J: TRBJ1-2
D: -
V: TRBV4-1
size: -
CDR3: CASSQPGRRRAGYTF
DNA: TGCGCCAGCAGCCAACCGGGACGCCGGAGGGCTGGCTACACCTTC

J: TRBJ2-5
D: -
V: TRBV6-2/TRBV6-3
size: -
CDR3: CASSVRWIQETQYF
DNA: TGTGCCAGCAGTGTTCGTTGGATCCAAGAGACCCAGTACTTC

J: TRBJ1-2
D: -
V: TRBV30
size: medium-sized
CDR3: CAWSGTVANYGYTF
DNA: TGTGCCTGGAGTGGGACAGTAGCTAACTATGGCTACACCTTC

J: TRBJ1-3
D: TRBD1
V: TRBV19
size: -
CDR3: CASRTTGVSGNTIYF
DNA: TGTGCCAGTAGAACGACAGGGGTCTCTGGAAACACCATATATTTT

J: TRBJ1-5
D: TRBD1
V: TRBV19
size: many
CDR3: CASSMPTGGNYQPQHF
DNA: TGTGCCAGTAGTATGCCGACAGGGGGGAACTATCAGCCCCAGCATTTT

J: TRBJ2-7
D: -
V: TRBV6-1
size: many
CDR3: CASSTGEGEQYF
DNA: TGTGCCAGCAGTACAGGGGAGGGCGAGCAGTACTTC

J: TRBJ2-7
D: -
V: TRBV2
size: -
CDR3: CVTAPPYSIREQYF
DNA: TGTGTCACCGCCCCACCTTACTCGATCCGCGAGCAGTACTTC

J: TRBJ2-1
D: -
V: TRBV6-2/TRBV6-3
size: -
CDR3: CASSGRGDRNEQFF
DNA: TGTGCCAGCAGTGGGAGAGGGGATAGGAATGAGCAGTTCTTC

J: TRBJ2-3
D: -
V: TRBV7-9
size: many
CDR3: CASSLVGADTQYF
DNA: TGTGCCAGCAGCTTAGTAGGGGCAGATACGCAGTATTTT

J: TRBJ2-3
D: -
V: TRBV11-2
size: many
CDR3: CASNLGGTDTQYF
DNA: TGTGCCAGCAACCTAGGAGGCACAGATACGCAGTATTTT

J: TRBJ2-7
D: TRBD2
V: TRBV20-1
size: many
CDR3: CSAKRSGTYEQYF
DNA: TGCAGTGCTAAGCGTAGCGGGACCTACGAGCAGTACTTC

J: TRBJ1-2
D: TRBD1
V: TRBV19
size: -
CDR3: CASSPGTGRGYTF
DNA: TGTGCCAGTAGTCCAGGGACAGGGAGAGGCTACACCTTC

J: TRBJ2-4
D: TRBD1
V: TRBV4-2
size: many
CDR3: CASSQDKGADIQYF
DNA: TGTGCCAGCAGCCAAGATAAGGGGGCAGACATTCAGTACTTC

J: TRBJ2-3
D: -
V: TRBV2
size: few
CDR3: CASSEAGSTDTQYF
DNA: TGTGCCAGCAGTGAAGCCGGCAGCACAGATACGCAGTATTTT

J: TRBJ2-1
D: TRBD2
V: TRBV20-1
size: -
CDR3: CSAPRARGASYNEQFF
DNA: TGCAGTGCTCCCCGCGCGCGGGGGGCTTCCTACAATGAGCAGTTCTTC

J: TRBJ2-7
D: TRBD1
V: TRBV11-1
size: -
CDR3: CASSLGAHGAGGPGVEQYF
DNA: TGTGCCAGCAGCTTGGGGGCCCACGGGGCAGGGGGTCCCGGGGTGGAGCAGTACTTC